This record covers a single TCR beta chain. What it recognizes is unknown. This sample was included in a study of long-term antiretroviral therapy in people with HIV. The study's findings and limits: Clones expanded before ART dominated the repertoire at all time points. In HIV, the repertoires covered a tighter span of CDR3 lengths than in controls.

Germline CDR1 is SGHVS and CDR2 is FNYEAQ. The CDR3 loop spans 15 amino acids. Trimming removed 0 bases from V and 2 bases from J, with 11 bases in between. A v3.0 immunoSEQ assay was performed at survey level. The table came from immunoSEQ multiplex PCR; TCRdb's copy has only in-frame clones and leaves some out. The sample shows tens of thousands of clones, around 85% of them seen only once. V is TRBV7-6 and J is TRBJ2-7; TRBD2 is a possible D gene (6 bases). The origin of this receptor is a man aged 35-49 years with HIV. Material: unsorted PBMCs, obtained 4.7 to 5 years after starting antiretroviral therapy. Written as DNA, the CDR3 is TGTGCCAGCAGCTTAGCGAGGGACTTTACCTACGAGCAGTACTTC. It translates to CASSLARDFTYEQYF.